Following are 28 T cell receptor beta chains from one sample sequenced in a study of memory CD4+ T cells and cytomegalovirus serostatus. Single viable CD3+CD4+CD8-CD45RO+ cells were sorted as the memory CD4+ T cells. Repertoires were generated with immunoSEQ multiplex PCR, while TCRdb's copy carries only in-frame clones and drops some. Among 55,000 to 65,000 clones listed, around 80% were seen once. Sequencing was done on a sample of memory CD4+ T cells from blood. The receptors were gathered from an adult in good health and CMV-seronegative.

V gene TRBV5-1 combines with J gene TRBJ2-3; D is undetermined. The CDR3 is 14 amino acids. Trimming took off 6 bases at V and 3 bases at J, with 14 bases between the two ends. Looked up from germline, CDR1 is SGHRS and CDR2 is YFSETQ. The CDR3 DNA is TGCGCCAGCATGCCTTCGGGCTTTACAGATACGCAGTATTTT. Translation: CASMPSGFTDTQYF.

This clone has just a few counts. The chain links TRBV19 to TRBJ1-2; 7 nucleotides agree with TRBD1. Germline V gives CDR1 LNHDA, CDR2 SQIVND (reference sequence). The CDR3 length is 13 residues. With V trimmed by 6 bases and J by 2 bases, 3 bases remained unmatched. CDR3 in DNA: TGTGCCAGTAGGGGAGGGGGCAACTATGGCTACACCTTC. This gives the protein CASRGGGNYGYTF.

V gene TRBV7-2 combines with J gene TRBJ2-7; D uncertain. This CDR3 spans 11 amino acids. Germline CDR1 reads SGHTA; CDR2 reads FQGNSA. V was clipped by 2 bases and J by 4 bases, with 3 bases between them. CDR3 protein: CASSLRYEQYF. The CDR3 DNA reads TGTGCCAGCAGCTTAAGGTACGAGCAGTACTTC.

The gene calls are TRBV28 and TRBJ2-1; D is unresolved. CDR1 and CDR2 from the germline V gene are MDHEN and SYDVKM. V lost 5 bases to trimming and J lost 4 bases, with 15 bases between them. The CDR3 spans 15 residues. The DNA of the CDR3 is TGTGCCAGCAGTCCCGACCGGGTACAATACAATGAGCAGTTCTTC. Its translation: CASSPDRVQYNEQFF.

V gene TRBV30 combines with J gene TRBJ2-2; 7 bases agree with TRBD1. J gave up 4 bases and V 4 bases, and 3 bases lay outside the gene matches. The CDR3 sequence is 13 residues long. Germline-derived CDR1 and CDR2 are GTSNPN and SVGIG (reference sequence). CDR3 bases: TGTGCCTGGACAGGGGGACCCACCGGGGAGCTGTTTTTT. Translating gives CAWTGGPTGELFF.

This rearrangement joins TRBV18 to TRBJ2-7, with 10 bases identical to TRBD1. Trimming cost V 3 bases and J 3 bases; bases outside gene matches: 8. The CDR3 covers 16 residues. From germline, CDR1 is KGHSH and CDR2 LQKENI. The CDR3 is CASSPEGTGVLYEQYF. CDR3 sequence (DNA): TGTGCCAGCTCACCGGAGGGGACAGGGGTCCTCTACGAGCAGTACTTC.

This chain joins TRBV7-2 and TRBJ2-3; TRBD2 is a possible D gene (5 bases). V lost 7 bases and J lost 2, with 13 bases in between. CDR1 and CDR2 from the germline V gene are SGHTA and FQGNSA. The CDR3 is made up of 14 amino acids. This CDR3 reads CASNRAVNTDTQYF. The CDR3, as DNA: TGTGCCAGCAACCGAGCGGTTAACACAGATACGCAGTATTTT.

The rearrangement joins TRBV7-7 to TRBJ2-1; 12 bases map to TRBD1. The CDR3 loop spans 15 amino acids. V lost 5 bases and J lost 8; bases outside the gene matches: 7. The germline gives CDR1 SSHAT, CDR2 FNYEAQ (reference sequence). CDR3 sequence: CASSRAGQGADEQFF. The CDR3 DNA reads TGTGCCAGCAGCCGGGCGGGACAGGGGGCGGATGAGCAGTTCTTC.

The J gene is TRBJ2-7, the V gene TRBV5-1, with TRBD1 identical over 8 bases. CDR3 size: 15 residues. The germline gives CDR1 SGHRS, CDR2 YFSETQ. V shed 4 bases and J 4 bases; nucleotides not matched to a gene: 10. The CDR3 DNA sequence: TGCGCCAGCAGCGCGACAGGGGTCGCCGGGTACGAGCAGTACTTC. Protein product: CASSATGVAGYEQYF.

The rearrangement joins TRBV5-1 to TRBJ1-1, with D tentatively TRBD1 (6 bases). Germline-derived CDR1 and CDR2 are SGHRS and YFSETQ. The CDR3 spans 15 residues. V was shortened by 4 bases and J by 1 base, with 14 bases between the two germline ends. CDR3 residues: CASSVQGLANTEAFF. The CDR3 region has the DNA TGCGCCAGCAGCGTACAGGGTCTCGCGAACACTGAAGCTTTCTTT.

The V gene is TRBV7-2, the J gene TRBJ1-2, with 7 bases fitting TRBD1. The V gene end was trimmed by 5 bases and the J gene end by 6 bases; junction bases not matched to a gene: 6. Germline values: CDR1 SGHTA, CDR2 FQGNSA. This CDR3 has 13 amino acids. The CDR3 loop is CASSQGQLDGYTF. The CDR3 DNA reads as TGTGCCAGCAGCCAGGGACAGTTAGATGGCTACACCTTC. The complete variable domain, with remaining parts taken from reference TRBV7-2 and TRBJ1-2, reads GAGVSQSPSNKVTEKGKDVELRCDPISGHTALYWYRQSLGQGLEFLIYFQGNSAPDKSGLPSDRFSAERTGGSVSTLTIQRTQQEDSAVYLCASSQGQLDGYTFGSGTRLTVV.

V gene TRBV19 combines with J gene TRBJ2-3, with 11 bases lining up with TRBD2. This CDR3 spans 14 amino acids. The V and J ends lost 6 bases and 4 bases, in that order; junction bases with no gene match: 3. CDR1 LNHDA and CDR2 SQIVND come from the germline V gene (reference sequence). CDR3 in DNA: TGTGCCAGTAGACTAGCGGGAGCTCCAGATACGCAGTATTTT. It yields the protein CASRLAGAPDTQYF.

At least ten counts were recorded for this clone. The V call is TRBV7-9, the J call TRBJ1-1, with D possibly being TRBD1 (5 bases). This CDR3 comprises 14 residues. CDR1 is SEHNR, CDR2 FQNEAQ, per germline (reference sequence). Trimming shortened V by 3 bases and J by 0 bases, and 8 bases separated the two germline ends. The DNA of the CDR3 is TGTGCCAGCAGCTTCGGACAAATGAACACTGAAGCTTTCTTT. It codes for CASSFGQMNTEAFF.

The CDR3 bases are TGTGCCAGCAGCTCTGATGCGGTGAGCTACGAGCAGTACTTC. Translation: CASSSDAVSYEQYF. The chain is built from TRBV7-9 and TRBJ2-7; D gene ambiguous. V lost 4 bases to trimming and J lost 3 bases, with 13 bases between them. The CDR3 totals 14 residues. Germline loops: CDR1 SEHNR, CDR2 FQNEAQ (reference sequence).

This clone occurred once. The chain has TRBV11-2 and TRBJ2-5; no definite D call. Germline CDR1 is SGHAT and CDR2 is FQNNGV. V lost 3 bases and J 1 base, leaving 18 bases between the germline ends. CDR3 length equals 17 residues. The CDR3 is CASSFRDLPQLQETQYF. The CDR3 region has the DNA TGTGCCAGCAGCTTCCGCGACCTACCGCAACTCCAAGAGACCCAGTACTTC.

V is TRBV29-1 and J is TRBJ2-1; D unresolved. Between the trimmed V and J ends, which lost 7 bases and 0 bases, there was a span of 13 bases. This CDR3 contains 14 residues. CDR1 SQVTM and CDR2 ANQGSEA come from the germline V gene. As DNA, the CDR3 is TGCAGCGGGAGCTTGGGGTCCTCCTACAATGAGCAGTTCTTC. Translating gives CSGSLGSSYNEQFF.

This clone came up a few times. The J gene is TRBJ2-3, the V gene TRBV18, with 13 bases that match TRBD2. CDR1 is KGHSH and CDR2 is LQKENI in the germline V gene. The junction had 5 bases not matched to a gene; V was cut back by 3 bases and J by 5 bases. The CDR3 is 16 amino acids. CDR3 DNA sequence: TGTGCCAGCTCACCCGGACTAGCGGGAGCGAAAGATACGCAGTATTTT. This gives the protein CASSPGLAGAKDTQYF.

This clone was picked up one time. The chain recombines TRBV7-2 with TRBJ2-7; D is unresolved. The V and J ends lost 1 base and 4 bases respectively, with 14 bases between them. In germline, CDR1 is SGHTA, CDR2 FQGNSA. The CDR3 totals 15 residues. In nucleotides, the CDR3 is TGTGCCAGCAGCTTAGAGTCCTTCCCCGGTTACGAGCAGTACTTC. As protein: CASSLESFPGYEQYF.

The V call is TRBV6-6, the J call TRBJ2-7; D possibly corresponds to TRBD2 (5 bases). Germline V gene data show CDR1 as MNHNY and CDR2 as SVGAGI (reference sequence). The ends were cut back, 5 bases at V and 3 bases at J, with 14 bases in the middle. The CDR3 spans 14 residues. This chain's CDR3 is CASSPNRGFYEQYF. CDR3 nucleotides: TGTGCCAGCAGTCCAAACAGAGGGTTCTACGAGCAGTACTTC.

The rearrangement joins TRBV5-1 to TRBJ1-1; TRBD1 might be the D (6 bases). This CDR3 spans 15 amino acids. Trimming left V 3 bases short and J 0 bases short, with 12 bases between. Germline V gene sequence: CDR1 SGHRS, CDR2 YFSETQ. CDR3: CASSYATGMNTEAFF. The CDR3 DNA sequence: TGCGCCAGCAGCTACGCAACAGGGATGAACACTGAAGCTTTCTTT. Drawing the rest from reference TRBV5-1 and TRBJ1-1, the complete variable domain is KAGVTQTPRYLIKTRGQQVTLSCSPISGHRSVSWYQQTPGQGLQFLFEYFSETQRNKGNFPGRFSGRQFSNSRSEMNVSTLELGDSALYLCASSYATGMNTEAFFGQGTRLTVV.

The CDR3 region is CASSQETGNCSQPQHF. The CDR3, as DNA: TGTGCCAGCAGCCAAGAAACAGGTAATTGTTCTCAGCCCCAGCATTTT. V usage is TRBV14 and J usage is TRBJ1-5, with D possibly being TRBD1 (5 bases). CDR3 length: 16 residues. Looked up from germline, CDR1 is SGHDN and CDR2 is FVKESK. Trimming cost V 0 bases and J 6 bases, with 15 bases left between them.

This chain joins TRBV5-1 and TRBJ2-1; D is unclear. The CDR3 consists of 14 residues. Trimming left V 0 bases short and J 1 base short, with 5 bases between. The germline V gene encodes CDR1 SGHRS and CDR2 YFSETQ. The CDR3 sequence: CASSLGDSYNEQFF. In nucleotides, the CDR3 is TGCGCCAGCAGCTTGGGGGATTCCTACAATGAGCAGTTCTTC.

The chain combines TRBV27 with TRBJ1-5; D is uncertain. V was pared by 6 bases and J by 4 bases, with 10 bases between. Germline V gives CDR1 MNHEY, CDR2 SMNVEV (reference sequence). The CDR3 is made up of 13 amino acids. DNA of the CDR3: TGTGCCAGCAGCTACCGGGAGAATCAGCCCCAGCATTTT. It codes for CASSYRENQPQHF.

This clone appeared once. V and J are TRBV19 and TRBJ2-3; 10 bases map to TRBD2. Germline lookup yields CDR1 LNHDA and CDR2 SQIVND (reference sequence). This CDR3 spans 18 amino acids. After removal of 5 bases from V and 3 bases from J, the junction contained 14 bases not matched to a gene. In DNA, the CDR3 is TGTGCCAGTAGTGCCTGGGCTCCTAGCGGGAGACTGACAGATACGCAGTATTTT. The encoded protein is CASSAWAPSGRLTDTQYF.

This chain uses TRBV7-8 with TRBJ1-1; TRBD1 is a possible D gene (6 bases). Trimming pared 5 bases from V and 3 bases from J, leaving 10 bases between. Germline V gene sequence: CDR1 SGHVS, CDR2 FQNEAQ. The length of the CDR3 is 13 residues. The CDR3 loop is CASSLTGYTEAFF. The CDR3 DNA is TGTGCCAGCAGCCTTACAGGGTACACTGAAGCTTTCTTT.

V gene TRBV28 combines with J gene TRBJ2-5; the D is unclear. Trimming removed 7 bases from V and 4 bases from J, with 10 bases in between. The CDR3 spans 12 residues. Germline values: CDR1 MDHEN, CDR2 SYDVKM. This chain's CDR3 is CASTNPPETQYF. The CDR3 DNA reads as TGTGCCAGCACCAACCCCCCAGAGACCCAGTACTTC.

V gene TRBV18 combines with J gene TRBJ2-2; D not resolved. Trimming took off 2 bases at V and 2 bases at J, with 6 bases between the two ends. Germline V lookup: CDR1 KGHSH, CDR2 LQKENI. The CDR3 extends over 14 amino acids. This CDR3 is CASSPEINTGELFF. In DNA, the CDR3 is TGTGCCAGCTCACCAGAGATAAACACCGGGGAGCTGTTTTTT.

V gene TRBV5-1 combines with J gene TRBJ2-1; 10 nucleotides line up with TRBD1. The CDR3 extends over 15 amino acids. The V segment lost 3 bases and the J segment 6 bases; nucleotides outside the gene matches: 6. CDR1 is SGHRS, CDR2 YFSETQ, per germline. CDR3 in amino acids: CASSSGTGVFNEQFF. For the CDR3, the DNA is TGCGCCAGCAGCTCCGGGACAGGGGTTTTCAATGAGCAGTTCTTC. The full variable domain, rest sourced from reference TRBV5-1 and TRBJ2-1, is KAGVTQTPRYLIKTRGQQVTLSCSPISGHRSVSWYQQTPGQGLQFLFEYFSETQRNKGNFPGRFSGRQFSNSRSEMNVSTLELGDSALYLCASSSGTGVFNEQFFGPGTRLTVL.